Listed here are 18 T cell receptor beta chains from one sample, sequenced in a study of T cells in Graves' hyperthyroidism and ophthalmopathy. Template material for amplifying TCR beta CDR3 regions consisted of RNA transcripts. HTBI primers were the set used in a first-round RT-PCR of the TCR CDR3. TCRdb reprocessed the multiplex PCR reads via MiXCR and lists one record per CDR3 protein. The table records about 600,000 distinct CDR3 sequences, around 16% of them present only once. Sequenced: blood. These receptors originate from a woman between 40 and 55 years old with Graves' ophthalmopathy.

The CDR3 sequence is CASSVGGSGELFF. Written as DNA, the CDR3 is TGTGCCAGCAGCGTAGGGGGGTCCGGGGAGCTGTTTTTT. The chain employs TRBV9 and TRBJ2-2, with D perhaps given as TRBD1 or TRBD2 (5 bases each). The CDR3 runs 13 residues. Per the germline V gene, CDR1 is SGDLS and CDR2 is YYNGEE. Trimming removed 0 bases from V and 6 bases from J, with 6 bases in between.

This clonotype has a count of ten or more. Here the CDR3 reads CSARRGALDNEQFF. The CDR3 nucleotides read TGCAGTGCTAGACGTGGGGCTCTAGACAATGAGCAGTTCTTC. The V gene is TRBV20-1, the J gene TRBJ2-1, with D possibly being TRBD1 (5 bases). Trimming stripped 2 bases from V and 5 bases from J, with 13 bases between. CDR3 length: 14 amino acids. The germline CDR1 and CDR2 sequences are DFQATT and SNEGSKA (reference sequence).

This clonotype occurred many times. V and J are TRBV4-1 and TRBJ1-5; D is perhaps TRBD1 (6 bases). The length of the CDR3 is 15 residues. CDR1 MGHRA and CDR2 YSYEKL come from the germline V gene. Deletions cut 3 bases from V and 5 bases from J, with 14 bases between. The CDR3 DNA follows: TGCGCCAGCAGCCAGGCTAGACAGGCGGATCAGCCCCAGCATTTT. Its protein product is CASSQARQADQPQHF.

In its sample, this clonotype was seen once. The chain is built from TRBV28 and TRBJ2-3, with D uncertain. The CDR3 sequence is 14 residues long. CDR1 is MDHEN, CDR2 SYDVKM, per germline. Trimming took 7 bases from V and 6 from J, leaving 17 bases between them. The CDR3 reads CASTPTRPHDTQYF. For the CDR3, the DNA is TGTGCCAGCACCCCGACTCGGCCACACGATACGCAGTATTTT.

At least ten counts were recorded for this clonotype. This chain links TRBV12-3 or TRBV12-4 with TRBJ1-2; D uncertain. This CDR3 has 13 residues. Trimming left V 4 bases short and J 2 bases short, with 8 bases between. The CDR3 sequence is CASSSPRNYGYTF. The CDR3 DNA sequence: TGTGCCAGCAGTTCCCCTCGCAACTATGGCTACACCTTC.

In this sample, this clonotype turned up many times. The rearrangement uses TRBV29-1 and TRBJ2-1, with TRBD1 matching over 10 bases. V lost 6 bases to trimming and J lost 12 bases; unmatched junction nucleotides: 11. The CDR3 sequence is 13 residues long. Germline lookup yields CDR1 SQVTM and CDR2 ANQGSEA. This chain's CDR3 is CSVLTGGHRGQFF. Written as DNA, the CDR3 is TGCAGCGTGTTGACAGGGGGCCACCGGGGGCAGTTCTTC.

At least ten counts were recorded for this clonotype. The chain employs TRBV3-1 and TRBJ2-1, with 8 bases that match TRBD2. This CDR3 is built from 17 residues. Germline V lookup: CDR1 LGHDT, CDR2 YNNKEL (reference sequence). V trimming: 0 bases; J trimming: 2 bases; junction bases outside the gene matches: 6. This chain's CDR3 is CASSQDLTGGPYNEQFF. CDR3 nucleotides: TGTGCCAGCAGCCAAGATTTAACGGGAGGGCCCTACAATGAGCAGTTCTTC.

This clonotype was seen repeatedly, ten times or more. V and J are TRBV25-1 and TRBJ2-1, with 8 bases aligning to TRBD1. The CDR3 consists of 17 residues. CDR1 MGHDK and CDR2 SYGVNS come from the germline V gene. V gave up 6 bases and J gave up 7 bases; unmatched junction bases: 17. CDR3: CASSPRARDRPSNEQFF. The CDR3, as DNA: TGTGCCAGCAGCCCCCGAGCCCGGGACAGGCCCTCGAATGAGCAGTTCTTC.

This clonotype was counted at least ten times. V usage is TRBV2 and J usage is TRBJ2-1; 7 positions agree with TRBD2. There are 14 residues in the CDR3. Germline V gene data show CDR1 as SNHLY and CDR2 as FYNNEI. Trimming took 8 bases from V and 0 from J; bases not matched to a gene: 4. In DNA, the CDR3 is TGTGCCAGCTGCCCTAGCGGCTCCTACAATGAGCAGTTCTTC. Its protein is CASCPSGSYNEQFF.

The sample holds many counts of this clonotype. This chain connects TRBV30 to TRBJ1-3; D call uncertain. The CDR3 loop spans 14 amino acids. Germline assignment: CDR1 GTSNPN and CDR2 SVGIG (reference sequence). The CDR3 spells CAYARSFSGNTIYF. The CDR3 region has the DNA TGTGCTTATGCACGTTCGTTCTCTGGAAACACCATATATTTT.

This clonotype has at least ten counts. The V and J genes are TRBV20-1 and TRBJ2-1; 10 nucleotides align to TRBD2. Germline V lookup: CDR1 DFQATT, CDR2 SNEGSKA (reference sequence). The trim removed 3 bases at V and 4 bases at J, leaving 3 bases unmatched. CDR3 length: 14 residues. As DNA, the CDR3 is TGCAGTGCTAGTCCTAGCGGGGGATACAATGAGCAGTTCTTC. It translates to CSASPSGGYNEQFF.

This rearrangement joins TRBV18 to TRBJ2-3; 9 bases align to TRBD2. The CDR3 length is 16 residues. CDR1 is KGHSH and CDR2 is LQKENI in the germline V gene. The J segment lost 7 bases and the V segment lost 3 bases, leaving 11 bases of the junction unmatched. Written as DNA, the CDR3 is TGTGCCAGCTCACCGATCAAGCGGGAGGTTTTGAATACGCAGTATTTT. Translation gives CASSPIKREVLNTQYF.

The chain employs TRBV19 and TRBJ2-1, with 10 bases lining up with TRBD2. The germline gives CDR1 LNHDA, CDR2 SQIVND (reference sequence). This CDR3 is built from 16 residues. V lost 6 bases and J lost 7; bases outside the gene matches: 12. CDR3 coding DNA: TGTGCCAGTAGACTACACCGAGCGGGAGGGTCTAATGAGCAGTTCTTC. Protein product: CASRLHRAGGSNEQFF.

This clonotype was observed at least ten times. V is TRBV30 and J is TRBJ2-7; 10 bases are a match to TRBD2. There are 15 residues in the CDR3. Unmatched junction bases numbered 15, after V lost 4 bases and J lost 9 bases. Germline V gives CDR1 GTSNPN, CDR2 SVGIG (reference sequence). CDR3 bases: TGTGCCTGGACCGAGCTGGGACTAGCGAATTTTGGGCAGTACTTC. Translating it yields CAWTELGLANFGQYF.

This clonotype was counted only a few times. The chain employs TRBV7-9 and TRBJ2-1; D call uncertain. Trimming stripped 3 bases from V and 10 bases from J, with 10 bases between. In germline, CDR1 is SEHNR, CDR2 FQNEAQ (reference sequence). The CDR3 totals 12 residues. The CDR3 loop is CASSFYAEEQFF. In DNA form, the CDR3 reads TGTGCCAGCAGCTTCTATGCTGAGGAGCAGTTCTTC.

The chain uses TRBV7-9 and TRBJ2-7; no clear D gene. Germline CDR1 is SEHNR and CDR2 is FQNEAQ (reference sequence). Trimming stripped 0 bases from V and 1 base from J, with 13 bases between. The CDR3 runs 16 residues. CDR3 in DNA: TGTGCCAGCAGCTTAGCTTTAGGCGTCTCATCCTACGAGCAGTACTTC. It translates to CASSLALGVSSYEQYF.

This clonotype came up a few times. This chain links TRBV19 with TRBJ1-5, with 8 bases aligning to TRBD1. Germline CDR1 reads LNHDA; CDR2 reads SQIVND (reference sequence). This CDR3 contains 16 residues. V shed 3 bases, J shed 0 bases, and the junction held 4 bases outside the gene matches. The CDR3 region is CASSMVGTGSNQPQHF. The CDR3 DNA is TGTGCCAGTAGTATGGTAGGGACAGGTAGCAATCAGCCCCAGCATTTT.

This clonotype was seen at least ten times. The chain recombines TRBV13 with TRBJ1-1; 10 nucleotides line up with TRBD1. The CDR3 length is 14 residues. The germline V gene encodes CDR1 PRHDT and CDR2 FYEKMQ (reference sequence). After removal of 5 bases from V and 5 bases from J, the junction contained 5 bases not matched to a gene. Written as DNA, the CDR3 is TGTGCCAGCAGCCCGCGGACAGGGGGGACTGAAGCTTTCTTT. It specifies CASSPRTGGTEAFF.